The clone carrying this TCR beta chain was counted only a few times. The source of the sample is a study of blood T cell repertoires in COVID-19. Study as a whole: Collection of acute and convalescent COVID-19 samples took place in the United States, Italy and Spain. From T cells, B-cell-depleted T cells, or PBMCs came the material, which was cDNA or gDNA.

V was shortened by 7 bases and J by 1 base, with 15 bases between the two germline ends. Germline CDR1 reads SQVTM; CDR2 reads ANQGSEA. This CDR3 contains 14 residues. Methods used by the authors: Reference gene primer amplification gave nucleated cell count estimates. TCRdb's table, derived via immunoSEQ multiplex PCR, lists solely in-frame clones and lacks some. V and J calls and clone size come straight from that table; D and trimming were deduced from the DNA. The data show around 200,000 clones, over 60% seen once. The chain uses TRBV29-1 and TRBJ2-3, with D possibly being TRBD2 (6 bases). This TCR was recovered from a woman in her 70s with acute or convalescent COVID-19. Sequenced: peripheral blood. CDR3 coding DNA: TGCAGCGCGCCGGGCGCGGGGCGCACAGATACGCAGTATTTT. This gives the protein CSAPGAGRTDTQYF.